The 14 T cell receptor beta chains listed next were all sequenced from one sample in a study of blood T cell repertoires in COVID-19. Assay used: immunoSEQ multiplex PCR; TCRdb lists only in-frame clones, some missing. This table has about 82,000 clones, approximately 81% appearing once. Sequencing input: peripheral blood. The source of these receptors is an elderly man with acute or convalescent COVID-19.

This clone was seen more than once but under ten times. The CDR3 region has the DNA TGCAGCGTTGACGCAGGAAAGGGGATCGAGCAGTACTTC. Its protein is CSVDAGKGIEQYF. The V and J genes are TRBV29-1 and TRBJ2-7, with a weak D call TRBD1 (5 bases). Germline CDR1 reads SQVTM; CDR2 reads ANQGSEA. V gave up 3 bases and J gave up 6 bases, with 15 bases separating them. The CDR3 has 13 residues.

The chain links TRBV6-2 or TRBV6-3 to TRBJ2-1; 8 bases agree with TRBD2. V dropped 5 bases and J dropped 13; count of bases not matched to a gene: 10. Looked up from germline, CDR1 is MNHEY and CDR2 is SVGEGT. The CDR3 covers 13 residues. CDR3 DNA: TGTGCCAGCAGTCCGATGGAGCGGGAGACACAGTTCTTC. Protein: CASSPMERETQFF.

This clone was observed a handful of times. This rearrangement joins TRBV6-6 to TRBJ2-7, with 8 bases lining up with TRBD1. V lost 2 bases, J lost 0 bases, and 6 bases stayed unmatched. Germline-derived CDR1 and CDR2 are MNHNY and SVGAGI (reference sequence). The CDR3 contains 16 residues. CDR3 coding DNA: TGTGCCAGCAGTTACCCGGGGCAGGGGGCCTCCTACGAGCAGTACTTC. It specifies CASSYPGQGASYEQYF.

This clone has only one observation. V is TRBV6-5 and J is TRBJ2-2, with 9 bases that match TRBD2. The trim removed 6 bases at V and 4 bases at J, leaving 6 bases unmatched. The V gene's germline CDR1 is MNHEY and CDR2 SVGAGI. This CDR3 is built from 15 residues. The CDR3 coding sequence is TGTGCCAGCAGACCGACTAGCGGCCTCACCGGGGAGCTGTTTTTT. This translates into CASRPTSGLTGELFF.

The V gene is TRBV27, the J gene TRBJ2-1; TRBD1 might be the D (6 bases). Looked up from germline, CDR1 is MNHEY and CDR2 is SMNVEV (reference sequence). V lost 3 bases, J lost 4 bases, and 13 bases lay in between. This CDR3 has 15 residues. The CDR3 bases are TGTGCCAGCAGTTTCAGGGGCTACTCTTACAATGAGCAGTTCTTC. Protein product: CASSFRGYSYNEQFF.

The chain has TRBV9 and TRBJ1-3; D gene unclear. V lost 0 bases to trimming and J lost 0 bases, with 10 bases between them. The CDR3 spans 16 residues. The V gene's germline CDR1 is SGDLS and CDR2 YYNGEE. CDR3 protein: CASSVATTNSGNTIYF. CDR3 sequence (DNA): TGTGCCAGCAGCGTAGCTACGACAAACTCTGGAAACACCATATATTTT.

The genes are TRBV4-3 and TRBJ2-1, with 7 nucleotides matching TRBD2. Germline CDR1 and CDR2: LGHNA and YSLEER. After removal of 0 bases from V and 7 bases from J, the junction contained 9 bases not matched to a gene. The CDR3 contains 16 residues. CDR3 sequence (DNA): TGCGCCAGCAGCCAAGAATTTGGGGGGGGATGGAATGAGCAGTTCTTC. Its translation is CASSQEFGGGWNEQFF.

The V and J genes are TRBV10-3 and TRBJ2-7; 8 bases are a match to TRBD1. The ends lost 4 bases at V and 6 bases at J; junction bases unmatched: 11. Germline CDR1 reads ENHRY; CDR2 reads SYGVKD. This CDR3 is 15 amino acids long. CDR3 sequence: CAISALTGEVAEQYF. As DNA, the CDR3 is TGTGCCATCAGTGCCCTGACAGGGGAAGTGGCCGAGCAGTACTTC.

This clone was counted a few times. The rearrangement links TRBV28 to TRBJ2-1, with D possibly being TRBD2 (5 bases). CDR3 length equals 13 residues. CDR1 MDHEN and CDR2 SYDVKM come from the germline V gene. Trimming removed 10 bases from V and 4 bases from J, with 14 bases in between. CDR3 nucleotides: TGTGCCATTAGCGATATTATGTACAATGAGCAGTTCTTC. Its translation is CAISDIMYNEQFF.

This CDR3 is CASRDGGGGYEQYF. The DNA for the CDR3 is TGTGCCAGCAGGGATGGAGGGGGCGGTTACGAGCAGTACTTC. The chain uses TRBV27 and TRBJ2-7; weak D call: TRBD1 (7 bases). V dropped 6 bases and J dropped 4 bases, with 16 bases sitting between them. CDR3 length: 14 amino acids. Germline CDR1 and CDR2: MNHEY and SMNVEV (reference sequence).

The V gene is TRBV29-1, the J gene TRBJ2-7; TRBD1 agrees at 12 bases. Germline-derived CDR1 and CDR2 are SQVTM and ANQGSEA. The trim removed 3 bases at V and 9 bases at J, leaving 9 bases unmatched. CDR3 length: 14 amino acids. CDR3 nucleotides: TGCAGCGTTGACCATGCGGGACAGGGGGCAGGGCAGTACTTC. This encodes CSVDHAGQGAGQYF.

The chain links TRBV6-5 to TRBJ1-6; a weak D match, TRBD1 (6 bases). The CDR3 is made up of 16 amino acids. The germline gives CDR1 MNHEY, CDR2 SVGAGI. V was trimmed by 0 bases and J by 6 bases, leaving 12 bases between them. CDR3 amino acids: CASSYSGQGINSPLHF. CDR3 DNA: TGTGCCAGCAGTTACTCGGGGCAGGGGATTAATTCACCCCTCCACTTT.

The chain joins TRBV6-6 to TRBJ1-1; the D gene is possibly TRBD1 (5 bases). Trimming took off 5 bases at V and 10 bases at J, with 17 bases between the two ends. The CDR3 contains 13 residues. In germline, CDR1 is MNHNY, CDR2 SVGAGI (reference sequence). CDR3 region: CASSTYPSGGAFF. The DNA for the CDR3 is TGTGCCAGCAGTACCTACCCCTCGGGGGGAGCTTTCTTT.

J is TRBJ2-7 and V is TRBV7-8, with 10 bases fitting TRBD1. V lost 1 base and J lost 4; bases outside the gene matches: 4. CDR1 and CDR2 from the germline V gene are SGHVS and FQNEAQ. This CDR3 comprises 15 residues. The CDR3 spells CASSLGTGGWYEQYF. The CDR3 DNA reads TGTGCCAGCAGCTTAGGGACAGGGGGGTGGTACGAGCAGTACTTC.